This is a list of T cell receptor beta chains from one sample in a study of IL-17A CD8 T cells in psoriatic arthritis synovium. TCRdb keeps only in-frame clones here, not all; method: immunoSEQ multiplex PCR. Among 2,000 to 3,000 clones listed, about 71% were seen once. The specimen sequenced was memory CD8+ T cells from synovial fluid. These receptors were taken from a human donor with psoriatic arthritis. CDR3s include the opening cysteine and the closing phenylalanine or tryptophan. The D gene is left open where the match is weak. Rows may omit the clone size; those that give it use once, few, many or a size class.

D | J | size | V | DNA | CDR3
NA | TRBJ1-5 | NA | TRBV2 | TGTGCCAGCAGTGAAGCTACGGGGGGGATCCAGCCCCAGCATTTT | CASSEATGGIQPQHF
NA | TRBJ2-5 | few | TRBV6-6 | TGTGCCAGCAGTAGACCTCCGGGACAAGGGGAGACCCAGTACTTC | CASSRPPGQGETQYF
NA | TRBJ1-6 | few | TRBV9 | TGTGCCAGCAGCGTAGGAGGGGACTCCTATAATTCACCCCTCCACTTT | CASSVGGDSYNSPLHF
TRBD1 | TRBJ1-3 | few | TRBV9 | TGTGCCAGCAGCGCCGGGACAGGGCCGGGAAACACCATATATTTT | CASSAGTGPGNTIYF
TRBD1 | TRBJ1-2 | few | TRBV29-1 | TGCAGCGTTTACACAGGGGGCATCTATGGCTACACCTTC | CSVYTGGIYGYTF
NA | TRBJ1-2 | few | TRBV7-9 | TGTGCCAGCAGCTCCGTGCGCTTCTATGGCTACACCTTC | CASSSVRFYGYTF
TRBD1 | TRBJ2-2 | once | TRBV5-1 | TGCGCCAGCAGCCCAAACCCCGGGACAGGGGAGAACACCGGGGAGCTGTTTTTT | CASSPNPGTGENTGELFF
NA | TRBJ1-6 | NA | TRBV19 | TGTGCCACAAGCTACAACAGGGTTAAACCCCTCCACTTT | CATSYNRVKPLHF
TRBD2 | TRBJ2-2 | NA | TRBV5-4 | TGTGCCAGCAGCTTGGTAGTAGCGGGGGGAGTCGCGGAGCTGTTTTTT | CASSLVVAGGVAELFF
NA | TRBJ1-4 | few | TRBV7-9 | TGTGCCAGCACCCCCGCCGGGATCGGGGGGGAAAAACTGTTTTTT | CASTPAGIGGEKLFF
NA | TRBJ1-1 | NA | TRBV2 | TGTGCCAGCAGTGAGCATGAGGGGGGAATGAACACTGAAGCTTTCTTT | CASSEHEGGMNTEAFF
TRBD1 | TRBJ1-6 | NA | TRBV5-1 | TGCGCCAGCAGCTTGATAAGTATACAGGGGAATTCACCCCTCCACTTT | CASSLISIQGNSPLHF
NA | TRBJ2-5 | NA | TRBV19 | TGTGCCAGTAGTATAGATTTCAGACGCCAGTACTTC | CASSIDFRRQYF
NA | TRBJ2-7 | once | TRBV12-2 | TGTGCAAGTCGCTTGGGACTAGCAATAAAGGTCTCACACCCCTATTACGAGCAGTACTTC | CASRLGLAIKVSHPYYEQYF
TRBD1 | TRBJ1-1 | once | TRBV6-5 | TGTGCCAGCAGTCTACAGGGGGCTGAAGCTTTCTTT | CASSLQGAEAFF
NA | TRBJ2-2 | NA | TRBV6-4 | TGTGCCAGCAGTGAAGGCGACACCGGGGAGCTGTTTTTT | CASSEGDTGELFF
NA | TRBJ2-6 | NA | TRBV6-1 | TGTGCCAGCAGTGGAGAGGGGGGCGAATCTGGGGCCAACGTCCTGACTTTC | CASSGEGGESGANVLTF
TRBD2 | TRBJ2-3 | NA | TRBV4-1 | TGCGCCAGCAGCCAAGGTCCGGGGGGGCTCGATACGCAGTATTTT | CASSQGPGGLDTQYF
TRBD1 | TRBJ2-7 | few | TRBV6-1 | TGTGCCAGCATGGACAGGTACTCCTACGAGCAGTACTTC | CASMDRYSYEQYF
TRBD1 | TRBJ1-2 | NA | TRBV6-1 | TGTGCCAGCACCTCGACAGGGACTAACTATGGCTACACCTTC | CASTSTGTNYGYTF
NA | TRBJ2-3 | once | TRBV30 | TGTGCCTGGAGTCCAAACTCCAGAGCAGATACGCAGTATTTT | CAWSPNSRADTQYF
NA | TRBJ1-3 | NA | TRBV19 | TGTGCCAGTAGTCCGTCCACATCGGGGGCAAACACCATATATTTT | CASSPSTSGANTIYF